The T cell receptor beta chain under discussion was sequenced for a study of T cell responses to AZD1222 COVID-19 vaccine. Study results and limitations: Sampled repertoires all dated from after the peak T cell response. Dominant CD4 TCR responses targeted spike regions 160-218 and 743-854.

Profiling relied on immunoSEQ multiplex PCR, and the TCRdb table lists in-frame clones only, not all of them. The data contain about 170,000 clones, roughly nine tenths of them seen just once; the ten biggest clones take up approximately 1%. Unmatched junction bases numbered 11, after V lost 1 base and J lost 4 bases. The CDR3 consists of 17 residues. From germline, CDR1 is SNHLY and CDR2 FYNNEI. Second-dose intervals near 4 or 12 weeks were combined. Comments on this clone: Its antigen is undetermined.

Sample: peripheral blood, taken 28 days after the second AZD1222 dose. The clonotype was recovered from an adult who received the AZD1222 COVID-19 vaccine. The genes are TRBV2 and TRBJ2-5; 8 bases match TRBD2. The CDR3: CASSEVPPGGQGETQYF. CDR3 nucleotides: TGTGCCAGCAGTGAAGTTCCCCCGGGGGGGCAAGGAGAGACCCAGTACTTC.